Given below is one TCR beta chain in context. Since a much larger clone is just one base distant, this may be a read error. Lacking the conserved final phenylalanine or tryptophan, this CDR3 likely reflects a read error. Germline CDR1 and CDR2: MNHNS and SASEGT. V lost 4 bases to trimming and J lost 4 bases, with 11 bases between them. CDR3 size: 14 residues. This entry belongs to a study of response to subunit inactivated influenza vaccine. Each CDR3 protein gets one entry after TCRdb re-called the RT-PCR reads with MiXCR. This table holds about 650,000 distinct CDR3 sequences, 12% to 15% found once. The chain joins TRBV6-1 to TRBJ2-1; D perhaps matches TRBD2 (6 bases). Source: PBMCs from blood, taken about 14 days before vaccination. The source of this sequence is a man between 50 and 59 years old who received an inactivated influenza vaccine. CDR3 in amino acids: CASSVSGGYNEQFV. CDR3 nucleotide sequence: TGTGCCAGCAGTGTTTCCGGGGGATACAATGAGCAGTTCGTC.